This is a list of T cell receptor beta chains from one sample in a study of blood T cell repertoires in COVID-19. Only in-frame clones appear in the TCRdb table, and some are missing; sequencing was by immunoSEQ multiplex PCR. The sample lists 200,000 to 250,000 clones; over 80% were seen once. The specimen was PBMCs or T cells enriched from blood (not recorded which). These receptors all stem from a woman aged 40 to 55 who had recovered from COVID-19. The CDR3 runs from the conserved cysteine through the conserved F or W. The D gene is left open where the match is weak. Clone size is not always given. Where it is, it says once, few, many or a class for expanded clones.

>TRBJ1-2|NA|TRBV5-5|NA
CASSFNTGLNYGYTF
TGTGCCAGCAGCTTTAATACAGGACTAAACTATGGCTACACCTTC
>TRBJ2-1|NA|TRBV12-2|NA
CASRLGSGIDEQFF
TGTGCAAGTCGCTTGGGTAGCGGGATCGATGAGCAGTTCTTC
>TRBJ1-4|few|TRBV18|TRBD1
CASSRGTGGNEKLFF
TGTGCCAGCTCACGCGGGACAGGGGGTAATGAAAAACTGTTTTTT
>TRBJ1-1|NA|TRBV28|NA
CASSSPSGQRAFF
TGTGCCAGCAGTTCCCCCTCGGGACAAAGAGCTTTCTTT
>TRBJ2-7|NA|TRBV3-1/TRBV3-2|NA
CASSPPLQSANRGEQYF
TGTGCCAGCAGCCCACCTCTGCAGAGCGCCAATCGGGGAGAGCAGTACTTC
>TRBJ2-1|NA|TRBV9|TRBD2
CVSSVAWGLAGGNEQFF
TGTGTCAGCAGCGTTGCCTGGGGACTAGCGGGGGGCAATGAGCAGTTCTTC
>TRBJ1-2|few|TRBV20-1|TRBD1
CSAGTDGYTF
TGCAGTGCCGGGACAGACGGCTACACCTTC
>TRBJ2-3|NA|TRBV19|TRBD1
CASSPVGQGDTQYF
TGTGCCAGTAGCCCCGTCGGACAGGGAGATACGCAGTATTTT
>TRBJ1-1|NA|TRBV11-3|TRBD1
CASSTFRTGGTEAFF
TGTGCCAGCAGCACCTTCCGGACAGGCGGGACTGAAGCTTTCTTT
>TRBJ2-3|NA|TRBV27|TRBD1
CASSFGQGENTQYF
TGTGCCAGCAGTTTCGGGCAGGGGGAAAATACGCAGTATTTT
>TRBJ1-2|NA|TRBV15|NA
CATSRDGQGLYGYTF
TGTGCCACCAGCAGAGATGGGCAGGGCCTGTATGGCTACACCTTC
>TRBJ1-1|NA|TRBV7-2|NA
CASSMQGYTEAFF
TGTGCCAGCAGTATGCAGGGGTACACTGAAGCTTTCTTT
>TRBJ2-3|NA|TRBV11-3|TRBD1
CASSFGTGRNTQYF
TGTGCCAGCAGTTTCGGGACAGGGAGGAATACGCAGTATTTT
>TRBJ1-4|NA|TRBV3-1/TRBV3-2|NA
CASSQRERFMFF
TGTGCCAGCAGCCAGAGGGAAAGGTTTATGTTTTTT
>TRBJ1-2|NA|TRBV10-1|NA
CASSESQTSGYTF
TGCGCCAGCAGTGAGAGTCAGACAAGCGGGTACACCTTC
>TRBJ1-1|NA|TRBV6-5|NA
CASISGRLENTEAFF
TGTGCCAGCATCAGCGGCAGGCTTGAGAACACTGAAGCTTTCTTT
>TRBJ1-5|NA|TRBV7-2|NA
CASSQDGVGQPQHF
TGTGCCAGCAGCCAGGACGGGGTCGGTCAGCCCCAGCATTTT
>TRBJ1-2|NA|TRBV27|NA
CASSFAGQRYGYTF
TGTGCCAGCAGTTTCGCCGGACAGCGGTATGGCTACACCTTC
>TRBJ2-3|NA|TRBV30|TRBD2
CAWSVRASGRTDTQYF
TGTGCCTGGAGTGTACGGGCTAGCGGGAGGACAGATACGCAGTATTTT
>TRBJ2-2|NA|TRBV2|TRBD2
CASSEPGLAGAGELFF
TGTGCCAGCAGTGAGCCGGGACTAGCGGGAGCCGGGGAGCTGTTTTTT
>TRBJ2-6|few|TRBV29-1|NA
CSVPTGSGANVLTF
TGCAGCGTCCCAACGGGCTCTGGGGCCAACGTCCTGACTTTC
>TRBJ2-1|NA|TRBV5-1|NA
CASSLTVTSNEQFF
TGCGCCAGCAGCTTGACTGTGACTAGCAATGAGCAGTTCTTC
>TRBJ1-4|NA|TRBV7-8|TRBD1
CASSRTGTGVEKLFF
TGTGCCAGCAGCAGAACCGGGACAGGGGTCGAAAAACTGTTTTTT
>TRBJ2-3|NA|TRBV2|NA
CASSATTDTQYF
TGTGCCAGCAGCGCAACTACAGATACGCAGTATTTT
>TRBJ1-2|NA|TRBV21-1|NA
CASSRDRGAF
TGTGCCAGCAGTAGGGACAGGGGGGCCTTC
>TRBJ2-3|NA|TRBV6-2/TRBV6-3|NA
CASSSYTDTQYF
TGTGCCAGCAGTTCCTACACAGATACGCAGTATTTT
>TRBJ1-4|NA|TRBV7-3|NA
CASSQGRGEQLFF
TGTGCCAGCAGCCAGGGGAGGGGCGAACAACTGTTTTTT
>TRBJ2-1|NA|TRBV28|TRBD1
CASSSTGEDEQFF
TGTGCCAGCAGTTCAACAGGGGAAGATGAGCAGTTCTTC
>TRBJ1-3|NA|TRBV3-1/TRBV3-2|NA
CASSPLTVTSGNTIYF
TGTGCCAGCAGCCCTTTGACAGTTACCTCTGGAAACACCATATATTTT
>TRBJ2-1|NA|TRBV5-1|NA
CASSFGRYGEQFF
TGCGCCAGCAGCTTTGGTCGGTACGGTGAGCAGTTCTTC
>TRBJ1-2|few|TRBV6-1|NA
CASSEDGNYGYTF
TGTGCCAGCAGTGAAGACGGGAACTATGGCTACACCTTC
>TRBJ1-1|NA|TRBV30|NA
CAWSADRLNTEAFF
TGTGCCTGGAGCGCCGACAGACTGAACACTGAAGCTTTCTTT
>TRBJ1-2|NA|TRBV18|TRBD1
CASSRDQGAGGYTF
TGTGCCAGCTCACGAGACCAGGGGGCTGGCGGCTACACCTTC
>TRBJ1-1|once|TRBV2|NA
CASSEGGGSTEAFF
TGTGCCAGCAGTGAAGGAGGGGGATCCACTGAAGCTTTCTTT
>TRBJ1-1|NA|TRBV18|TRBD1
CASSRDSTEAFF
TGTGCCAGCTCACGGGACAGCACTGAAGCTTTCTTT
>TRBJ2-7|NA|TRBV6-6|TRBD1
CASSLRDRGYEQYF
TGTGCCAGCAGTCTCCGGGACAGGGGCTACGAGCAGTACTTC
>TRBJ2-1|NA|TRBV19|TRBD2
CASSTAAGGPREQFF
TGTGCCAGTAGTACCGCGGCGGGAGGGCCGCGTGAGCAGTTCTTC
>TRBJ1-6|NA|TRBV2|NA
CASSEQVDSPLHF
TGTGCCAGCAGTGAGCAGGTTGATTCACCCCTCCACTTT
>TRBJ1-2|NA|TRBV27|NA
CASSLGGYRHYGYTF
TGTGCCAGCAGTTTAGGCGGGTACAGACACTATGGCTACACCTTC
>TRBJ2-3|NA|TRBV6-5|NA
CVCDAGDTQYF
TGTGTCTGTGACGCGGGAGATACGCAGTATTTT
>TRBJ2-5|NA|TRBV12-5|TRBD2
CASALSVGGNQETQYF
TGTGCTAGTGCTTTAAGCGTCGGGGGGAACCAAGAGACCCAGTACTTC
>TRBJ2-1|NA|TRBV9|NA
CASSVGSGPYNEQFF
TGTGCCAGCAGCGTAGGAAGCGGGCCCTACAATGAGCAGTTCTTC
>TRBJ1-1|NA|TRBV6-5|NA
CASTGDQNTEAFF
TGTGCCAGCACGGGGGACCAGAACACTGAAGCTTTCTTT
>TRBJ1-2|NA|TRBV6-1|NA
CASSDGPNYGYTF
TGTGCCAGCAGTGATGGGCCGAACTATGGCTACACCTTC
>TRBJ2-7|NA|TRBV7-3|TRBD2
CASSKGSSGPYEQYF
TGTGCCAGCAGCAAAGGGTCTAGCGGACCCTACGAGCAGTACTTC